This T cell receptor beta chain came from a study of CD8 T cells in Susac syndrome. Reverse transcription of 0.5 to 1 ug RNA used random hexamers. MiXCR was run by TCRdb on the immunoSEQ multiplex PCR reads, yielding one entry per CDR3 protein. Of over 150,000 distinct CDR3 sequences detected, about 95% appear once; the ten largest clones hold about 0.09%. CDR1 is SGHNT, CDR2 YYREEE, per germline (reference sequence). V dropped 4 bases and J dropped 1 base, with 20 bases sitting between them. This CDR3 is built from 18 residues. Purification of the CD8+ and CD4+ T cells relied on negative isolation, and TEMRA cells underwent FACS enrichment.

Sequencing was carried out using CD4+ T cells from PBMCs. This clonotype was obtained from a human donor with multiple sclerosis. The V gene is TRBV5-4, the J gene TRBJ2-2; D uncertain. CDR3 DNA sequence: TGTGCCAGCAGCCCCTCCATCTCGGTAGTTATGAACACCGGGGAGCTGTTTTTT. Translation: CASSPSISVVMNTGELFF. Combining the CDR3 with reference TRBV5-4 and TRBJ2-2 gives the whole variable domain ETGVTQSPTHLIKTRGQQVTLRCSSQSGHNTVSWYQQALGQGPQFIFQYYREEENGRGNFPPRFSGLQFPNYSSELNVNALELDDSALYLCASSPSISVVMNTGELFFGEGSRLTVL.